This TCR beta chain was captured by sequencing in a study of vaccination effects on CD4 cells after COVID-19. A remark on this clone: The target antigen is unknown.

TCRdb's copy holds only in-frame clones and misses some; the assay was immunoSEQ multiplex PCR. The sample includes tens of thousands of clones, roughly two thirds seen only once; the top ten take around 28%. Before any sequencing was done, the ViraFEST assay used viral peptide pools to expand antigen-specific CD4+ T cells. The culture ran for 9 to 11 days, and then CD4+ T cells were isolated. Half of the medium was exchanged for IL-2 medium on both days 3 and 7. The TCR was taken from a human donor who received a COVID-19 vaccine. The source was CD4+ T cells from PBMCs cultured with HCoV-229E spike peptides, collected before COVID-19 vaccination.

For the CDR3, the DNA is TGTGCCAGCAGCTTAGTGCAAGGGACAGATACGCAGTATTTT. Its protein is CASSLVQGTDTQYF. The J gene is TRBJ2-3, the V gene TRBV7-2; D unclear. There are 14 residues in the CDR3. Trimming cost V 1 base and J 3 bases, with 8 bases left between them. Per germline, CDR1 SGHTA and CDR2 FQGNSA.